One sample yielded the 17 T cell receptor beta chains listed below, sequenced in a study of CD8 T cells in Susac syndrome. Reverse transcription of 0.5 to 1 ug RNA was performed with random hexamers. TCRdb itself ran the immunoSEQ multiplex PCR reads through MiXCR, one entry per CDR3 protein. This repertoire shows roughly 300,000 distinct CDR3 sequences, about 85% found once; its top ten account for over 0.1%. Sequenced sample: CD8+ T cells from PBMCs. These receptors were taken from a human donor with multiple sclerosis.

The V and J genes are TRBV5-1 and TRBJ2-3; 8 bases match TRBD1. Germline V gene lookup returns CDR1 SGHRS and CDR2 YFSETQ. V dropped 0 bases and J dropped 2; count of bases not matched to a gene: 8. The CDR3 spans 17 residues. The DNA for the CDR3 is TGCGCCAGCAGCTTGGGGGCGCGGGACAGGTTCACAGATACGCAGTATTTT. This gives the protein CASSLGARDRFTDTQYF.

This clonotype was seen just once. The chain joins TRBV12-3 or TRBV12-4 to TRBJ2-3; TRBD1 is a possible D gene (5 bases). The V end lost 3 bases, the J end lost 0 bases, and 10 bases lay between the germline ends. The CDR3 contains 15 residues. CDR3 sequence: CASSFGAGSTDTQYF. CDR3 bases: TGTGCCAGCAGTTTTGGGGCCGGTAGCACAGATACGCAGTATTTT.

The chain is built from TRBV30 and TRBJ2-1, with 9 bases fitting TRBD2. Germline V CDR1 and CDR2: GTSNPN, SVGIG (reference sequence). This CDR3 has 15 amino acids. V shed 1 base and J 6 bases; nucleotides not matched to a gene: 7. Written as DNA, the CDR3 is TGTGCCTGGAGTGACATAGCGGGAGTTTTCAATGAGCAGTTCTTC. As protein: CAWSDIAGVFNEQFF.

The chain has TRBV20-1 and TRBJ1-2, with D possibly being TRBD1 (6 bases). V lost 1 base to trimming and J lost 2 bases, with 8 bases between them. Germline V gene lookup returns CDR1 DFQATT and CDR2 SNEGSKA (reference sequence). This CDR3 comprises 13 residues. The CDR3 nucleotides read TGCAGTGCTAGAGCGGACAGCAACTATGGCTACACCTTC. This encodes CSARADSNYGYTF.

The V gene is TRBV19, the J gene TRBJ2-7, with 9 bases aligning to TRBD2. This CDR3 comprises 20 residues. The germline gives CDR1 LNHDA, CDR2 SQIVND (reference sequence). With 8 bases clipped from V and 2 bases from J, the junction kept 25 bases outside the gene matches. As DNA, the CDR3 is TGTGCCAGTGAGGGGGAGAAGGACAACGAACGGACTAGCGCCCCCTACGAGCAGTACTTC. Protein: CASEGEKDNERTSAPYEQYF. The entire variable domain, with the rest obtained from reference TRBV19 and TRBJ2-7, is as follows: DGGITQSPKYLFRKEGQNVTLSCEQNLNHDAMYWYRQDPGQGLRLIYYSQIVNDFQKGDIAEGYSVSREKKESFPLTVTSAQKNPTAFYLCASEGEKDNERTSAPYEQYFGPGTRLTVT.

The chain carries TRBV5-1 and TRBJ1-1; 9 bases match TRBD1. V shed 4 bases, J shed 1 base, and the junction held 14 bases outside the gene matches. This CDR3 comprises 18 residues. The V gene's germline CDR1 is SGHRS and CDR2 YFSETQ. DNA for the CDR3: TGCGCCAGCAGCGCCTCTTTAGACAGGGGGGACTCGAACACTGAAGCTTTCTTT. Its protein product is CASSASLDRGDSNTEAFF.

The chain couples TRBV18 to TRBJ2-4, with TRBD2 matching 12 bases. CDR1 is KGHSH, CDR2 LQKENI, per germline. This CDR3 comprises 14 residues. The V gene end was trimmed by 8 bases and the J gene end by 7 bases; junction bases not matched to a gene: 6. The CDR3 reads CASTRLAGENIQYF. In DNA, the CDR3 is TGTGCCAGCACCCGACTAGCGGGAGAGAACATTCAGTACTTC.

The rearrangement joins TRBV2 to TRBJ2-1; D gene uncertain. Trimming left V 2 bases short and J 5 bases short, with 10 bases between. The CDR3 totals 14 residues. CDR1 SNHLY and CDR2 FYNNEI come from the germline V gene. This CDR3 reads CASSESRTHNEQFF. DNA of the CDR3: TGTGCCAGCAGTGAATCTAGGACCCACAATGAGCAGTTCTTC.

V and J are TRBV27 and TRBJ2-7, with D perhaps TRBD1 or TRBD2 (5 bases each). Deletions cut 5 bases from V and 0 bases from J, with 14 bases between. Looked up from germline, CDR1 is MNHEY and CDR2 is SMNVEV (reference sequence). CDR3 length equals 15 residues. As DNA, the CDR3 is TGTGCCAGCAGTCCTGGGACGAGGAGCTCCTACGAGCAGTACTTC. The encoded protein is CASSPGTRSSYEQYF.

The gene calls are TRBV20-1 and TRBJ2-1, with 13 bases aligning to TRBD2. J gave up 2 bases and V 3 bases, and 7 bases lay outside the gene matches. The germline V gene encodes CDR1 DFQATT and CDR2 SNEGSKA (reference sequence). The CDR3 consists of 17 residues. The CDR3 sequence: CSASLTSGRDPYNEQFF. As DNA, the CDR3 is TGCAGTGCTAGCCTAACTAGCGGGAGGGATCCCTACAATGAGCAGTTCTTC.

V usage is TRBV25-1 and J usage is TRBJ2-2; 7 positions agree with TRBD1. With 2 bases clipped from V and 3 bases from J, the junction kept 3 bases outside the gene matches. The CDR3 runs 15 residues. Germline V CDR1 and CDR2: MGHDK, SYGVNS. The CDR3, as DNA: TGTGCCAGCAGTGAAACGGGGACAGACACCGGGGAGCTGTTTTTT. Translation gives CASSETGTDTGELFF.

The V gene is TRBV6-5, the J gene TRBJ2-7; 8 bases match TRBD1. This CDR3 has 15 amino acids. Trimming cost V 4 bases and J 2 bases; bases outside gene matches: 7. CDR1 MNHEY and CDR2 SVGAGI come from the germline V gene. The DNA for the CDR3 is TGTGCCAGCAGTTTAGGGACAGGCCTTACCTACGAGCAGTACTTC. Translated, it gives CASSLGTGLTYEQYF.

This clonotype was recorded only once. The V and J genes are TRBV11-2 and TRBJ2-1, with TRBD2 matching 11 bases. CDR1 is SGHAT, CDR2 FQNNGV, per germline. The CDR3 consists of 15 residues. V lost 6 bases and J lost 4; bases outside the gene matches: 5. The DNA of the CDR3 is TGTGCCAGCAGATCGACTAGCGGGGCATACAATGAGCAGTTCTTC. It codes for CASRSTSGAYNEQFF.

The chain has TRBV30 and TRBJ1-1, with D uncertain. The CDR3 covers 13 residues. Looked up from germline, CDR1 is GTSNPN and CDR2 is SVGIG (reference sequence). Trimming pared 0 bases from V and 5 bases from J, leaving 10 bases between. The CDR3 region has the DNA TGTGCCTGGAGTGTCGCGGGAAATACTGAAGCTTTCTTT. Protein: CAWSVAGNTEAFF.

This sequence joins TRBV29-1 and TRBJ2-7, with 7 bases fitting TRBD1. Germline CDR1 reads SQVTM; CDR2 reads ANQGSEA. V shed 5 bases, J shed 2 bases, and the junction held 6 bases outside the gene matches. This CDR3 is built from 13 residues. CDR3 bases: TGCAGCGTTCTCTCGGACAGGACCTACGAGCAGTACTTC. It is translated as CSVLSDRTYEQYF.

The chain has TRBV11-2 and TRBJ2-5, with 8 bases identical to TRBD1. This CDR3 contains 16 residues. Trimming cost V 6 bases and J 0 bases; bases outside gene matches: 9. Looked up from germline, CDR1 is SGHAT and CDR2 is FQNNGV. The CDR3 DNA is TGTGCCAGCAGTTTCATCCCAGGGGGCAACCAAGAGACCCAGTACTTC. It encodes CASSFIPGGNQETQYF.

The V and J genes are TRBV19 and TRBJ2-1, with D possibly being TRBD2 (5 bases). V lost 5 bases, J lost 4 bases, and 18 bases lay in between. The germline CDR1 and CDR2 sequences are LNHDA and SQIVND (reference sequence). The CDR3 consists of 16 residues. CDR3 sequence: CASSFNHRRGYNEQFF. The CDR3, as DNA: TGTGCCAGTAGTTTCAACCATAGACGGGGTTACAATGAGCAGTTCTTC.